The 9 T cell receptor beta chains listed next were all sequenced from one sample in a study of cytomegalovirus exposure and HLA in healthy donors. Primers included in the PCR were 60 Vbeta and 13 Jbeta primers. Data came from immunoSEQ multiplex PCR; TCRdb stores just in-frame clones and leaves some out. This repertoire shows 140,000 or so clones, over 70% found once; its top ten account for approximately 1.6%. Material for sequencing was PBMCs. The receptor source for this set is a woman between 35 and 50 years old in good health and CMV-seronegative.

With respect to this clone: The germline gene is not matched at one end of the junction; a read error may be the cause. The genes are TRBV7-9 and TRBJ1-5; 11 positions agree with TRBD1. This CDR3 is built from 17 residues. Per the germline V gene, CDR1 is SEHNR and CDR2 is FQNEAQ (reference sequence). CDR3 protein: CSSSSGGTGGLEQPQHF. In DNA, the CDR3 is TGTTCCAGCAGCTCCGGGGGGACAGGGGGTTTAGAGCAGCCCCAGCATTTT.

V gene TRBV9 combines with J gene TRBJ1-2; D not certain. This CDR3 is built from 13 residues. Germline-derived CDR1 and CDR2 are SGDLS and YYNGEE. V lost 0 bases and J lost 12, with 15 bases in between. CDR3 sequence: CASSVDPSGGHTF. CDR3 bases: TGTGCCAGCAGCGTAGACCCCTCAGGAGGCCACACCTTC.

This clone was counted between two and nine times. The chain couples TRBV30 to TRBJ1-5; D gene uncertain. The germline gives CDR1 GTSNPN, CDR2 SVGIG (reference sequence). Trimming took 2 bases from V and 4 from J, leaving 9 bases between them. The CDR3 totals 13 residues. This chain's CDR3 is CAWSTGLNQPQHF. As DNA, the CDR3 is TGTGCCTGGAGTACCGGACTGAATCAGCCCCAGCATTTT.

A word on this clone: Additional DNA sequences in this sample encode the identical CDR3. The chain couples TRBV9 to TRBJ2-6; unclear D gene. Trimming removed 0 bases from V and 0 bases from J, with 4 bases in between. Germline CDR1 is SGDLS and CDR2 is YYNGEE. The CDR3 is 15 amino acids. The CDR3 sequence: CASSVGGSGANVLTF. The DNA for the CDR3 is TGTGCCAGCAGCGTAGGCGGCTCTGGGGCCAACGTCCTGACTTTC.

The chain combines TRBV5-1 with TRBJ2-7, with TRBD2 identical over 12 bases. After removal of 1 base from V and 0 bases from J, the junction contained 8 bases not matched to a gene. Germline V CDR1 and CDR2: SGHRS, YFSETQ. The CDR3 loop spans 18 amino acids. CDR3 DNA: TGCGCCAGCAGCTTGATTGGGACTAGCGGGTCGAGCTCCTACGAGCAGTACTTC. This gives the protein CASSLIGTSGSSSYEQYF.

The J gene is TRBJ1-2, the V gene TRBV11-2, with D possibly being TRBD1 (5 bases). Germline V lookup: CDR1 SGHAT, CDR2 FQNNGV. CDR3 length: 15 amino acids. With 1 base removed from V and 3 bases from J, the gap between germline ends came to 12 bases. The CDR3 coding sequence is TGTGCCAGCAGCTTAGGGGCAGGAGGGGACTATGGCTACACCTTC. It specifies CASSLGAGGDYGYTF.

CDR3 in DNA: TGTGCCAGCAGCCCTAGGGTTGGTACAGGGGGCGCGGTAATGAGCAATCAGCCCCAGCATTTT. Protein: CASSPRVGTGGAVMSNQPQHF. This chain joins TRBV7-8 and TRBJ1-5; 9 bases map to TRBD1. The V segment lost 5 bases and the J segment 1 base; nucleotides outside the gene matches: 21. The length of the CDR3 is 21 residues. Germline CDR1 reads SGHVS; CDR2 reads FQNEAQ.

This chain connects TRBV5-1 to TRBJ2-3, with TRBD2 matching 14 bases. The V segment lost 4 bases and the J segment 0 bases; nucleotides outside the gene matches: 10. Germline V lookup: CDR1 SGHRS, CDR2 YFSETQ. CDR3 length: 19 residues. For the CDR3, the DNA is TGCGCCAGCAGCCATGGGACTAGCGGGAGTCTCGGGAGCACAGATACGCAGTATTTT. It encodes CASSHGTSGSLGSTDTQYF. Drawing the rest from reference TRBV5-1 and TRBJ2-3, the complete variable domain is KAGVTQTPRYLIKTRGQQVTLSCSPISGHRSVSWYQQTPGQGLQFLFEYFSETQRNKGNFPGRFSGRQFSNSRSEMNVSTLELGDSALYLCASSHGTSGSLGSTDTQYFGPGTRLTVL.

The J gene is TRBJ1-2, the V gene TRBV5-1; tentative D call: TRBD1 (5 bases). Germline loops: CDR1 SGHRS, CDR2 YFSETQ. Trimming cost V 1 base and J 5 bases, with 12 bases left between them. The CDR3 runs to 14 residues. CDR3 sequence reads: CASSLSTGEYGYTF. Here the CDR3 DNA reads TGCGCCAGCAGCTTGTCAACAGGTGAATATGGCTACACCTTC.